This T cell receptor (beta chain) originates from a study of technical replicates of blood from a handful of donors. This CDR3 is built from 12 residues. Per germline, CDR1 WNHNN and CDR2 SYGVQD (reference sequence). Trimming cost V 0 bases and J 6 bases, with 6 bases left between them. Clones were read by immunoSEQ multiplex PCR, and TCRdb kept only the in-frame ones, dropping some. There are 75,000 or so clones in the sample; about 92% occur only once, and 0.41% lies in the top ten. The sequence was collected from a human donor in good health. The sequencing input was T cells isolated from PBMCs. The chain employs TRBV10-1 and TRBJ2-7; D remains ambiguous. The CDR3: CASSESMSEQYF. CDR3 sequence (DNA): TGCGCCAGCAGTGAGTCTATGAGCGAGCAGTACTTC.